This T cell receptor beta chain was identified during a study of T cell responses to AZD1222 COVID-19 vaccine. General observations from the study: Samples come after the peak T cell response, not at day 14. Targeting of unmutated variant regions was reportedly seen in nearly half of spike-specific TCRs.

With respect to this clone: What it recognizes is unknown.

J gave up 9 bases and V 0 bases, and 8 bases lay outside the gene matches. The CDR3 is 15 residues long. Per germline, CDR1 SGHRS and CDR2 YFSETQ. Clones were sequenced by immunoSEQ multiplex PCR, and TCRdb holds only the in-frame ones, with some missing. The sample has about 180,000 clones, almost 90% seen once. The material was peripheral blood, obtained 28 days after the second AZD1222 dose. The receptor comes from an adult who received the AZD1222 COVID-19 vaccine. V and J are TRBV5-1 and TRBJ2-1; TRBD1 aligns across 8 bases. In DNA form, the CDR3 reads TGCGCCAGCAGCTTGGTCCAGGGGGCTATGGGTGAGCAGTTCTTC. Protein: CASSLVQGAMGEQFF.